The clone carrying this T cell receptor beta chain came up a few times. Its matching antigen is unknown. The data derive from a study of beta chain features in type 1 diabetes. Overall study context: Taken together, all samples contributed 107,917,701 examined sorted cells. Notes on the study in general: Among type 1 diabetes patients, VDJ junctions had fewer insertions and more deletions.

The ends were cut back, 4 bases at V and 8 bases at J, with 20 bases in the middle. CDR3 length: 16 residues. Germline lookup yields CDR1 PRHDT and CDR2 FYEKMQ (reference sequence). Expressed TCRB transcripts were sequenced, since all the RNA that had been isolated was reverse transcribed. TCRdb's copy holds only in-frame clones and misses some; the assay was immunoSEQ multiplex PCR. The top ten clones hold 0.044% of a sample with 350,000 or so clones, 15% to 20% of them seen once. Each of the CD4+ naive, central memory, regulatory and stem cell-like memory populations was sorted via CD45RO/CCR7/CD25/CD127/CD95/CD27.

The sequence derives from a woman aged 18-29 years in good health. The source material was naive CD4+ T cells from blood. The chain uses TRBV13 and TRBJ2-2; a possible D gene is TRBD2 (7 bases). CDR3 coding DNA: TGTGCCAGCAGCTCCGCCGGGGGGCCGAGGCATGGGGAGCTGTTTTTT. Translation gives CASSSAGGPRHGELFF.